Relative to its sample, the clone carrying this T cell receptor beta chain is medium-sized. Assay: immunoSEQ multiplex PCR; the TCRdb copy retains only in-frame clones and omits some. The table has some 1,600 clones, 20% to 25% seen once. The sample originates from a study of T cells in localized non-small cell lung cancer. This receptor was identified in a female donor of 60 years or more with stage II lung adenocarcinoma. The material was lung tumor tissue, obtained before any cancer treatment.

CDR3 DNA sequence: TGCGCCAGCAGCCAAGCCCCAGCGGGGGGATCCTACGAGCAGTACTTC. It translates to CASSQAPAGGSYEQYF. The chain joins TRBV4-1 to TRBJ2-7; 9 bases are a match to TRBD2. J was trimmed by 1 base and V by 1 base; bases with no gene match: 5. Germline values: CDR1 MGHRA, CDR2 YSYEKL. There are 16 residues in the CDR3.